Listed below are T cell receptor beta chains from one sample, sequenced in a study of shared clonotypes between healthy human individuals. Produced via immunoSEQ multiplex PCR; TCRdb's table is partial and in-frame only. The table records some 1.1 million clones, around 77% of them present only once. Sequencing was performed on memory CD4+ T cells from PBMCs. The receptors originated from a man between 18 and 29 years old in good health. Some clones in this sample may be carry-over from other donors' samples. Each CDR3 is given with its conserved first and last residue. A D gene is named only where the DNA matches it firmly. The size field is filled for only some rows; it gives once, few, many or a size class.

D	size	V	J	CDR3	DNA
.	.	TRBV4-1	TRBJ2-7	CASSRRLESSYEQYF	TGCGCCAGCAGCCGAAGGCTAGAGAGCTCCTACGAGCAGTACTTC
.	once	TRBV10-3	TRBJ2-3	CAIRPTANTDTQYF	TGTGCCATCAGACCGACAGCCAACACAGATACGCAGTATTTT
.	.	TRBV2	TRBJ2-1	CASSEGERAREFF	TGTGCCAGCAGTGAAGGGGAGCGGGCGAGGGAGTTCTTC
.	many	TRBV2	TRBJ2-7	CASAGGSSIVQYF	TGTGCCAGCGCCGGAGGTAGCAGCATCGTGCAGTACTTC
.	.	TRBV28	TRBJ2-7	CASTRQSYEQYF	TGTGCCAGCACTCGACAGAGCTACGAGCAGTACTTC
.	.	TRBV30	TRBJ1-2	CAWSAEQGGYTF	TGTGCCTGGAGTGCCGAACAAGGGGGCTACACCTTC
.	once	TRBV6-4	TRBJ1-5	CASSPILGQPQHF	TGTGCCAGCAGTCCGATTTTGGGTCAGCCCCAGCATTTT
.	.	TRBV28	TRBJ2-7	CASSSRVGKYF	TGTGCCAGCAGTTCGCGGGTGGGGAAGTACTTC
.	few	TRBV7-9	TRBJ1-1	CASSSANEAFF	TGTGCCAGCAGCTCTGCCAATGAAGCTTTCTTT
.	.	TRBV28	TRBJ2-3	CASSPRGRGGTDTQYF	TGTGCCAGCAGTCCACGTGGGAGGGGGGGCACAGATACGCAGTATTTT
.	.	TRBV23-1	TRBJ1-1	CASSQKLDSTPWDTEAFF	TGCGCCAGCAGTCAAAAACTGGACAGTACACCCTGGGACACTGAAGCTTTCTTT
.	.	TRBV5-1	TRBJ2-2	CASSKGQSTDTGELFF	TGCGCCAGCAGCAAAGGACAGTCTACCGACACCGGGGAGCTGTTTTTT
.	.	TRBV20-1	TRBJ1-4	CSAPDEKLFF	TGCAGTGCCCCCGATGAAAAACTGTTTTTT
.	.	TRBV7-6	TRBJ1-1	CASSLVQPPGVAAEAFF	TGTGCCAGCAGCTTAGTCCAACCCCCAGGGGTAGCGGCTGAAGCTTTCTTT
TRBD2	.	TRBV13	TRBJ2-1	CASRRGGRAAVYNEQFF	TGTGCCAGCCGGCGGGGCGGGAGGGCCGCGGTATACAATGAGCAGTTCTTC
.	.	TRBV6-5	TRBJ1-1	CASSWGYTEAFF	TGTGCCAGCAGTTGGGGATACACTGAAGCTTTCTTT
TRBD1	.	TRBV27	TRBJ1-2	CASSADRGQVYGYTF	TGTGCCAGCAGTGCCGACAGGGGGCAGGTCTATGGCTACACCTTC
TRBD1	.	TRBV2	TRBJ1-1	CASSERMGTGGLTEAFF	TGTGCCAGCAGTGAAAGGATGGGGACAGGGGGCCTCACTGAAGCTTTCTTT
TRBD2	once	TRBV11-1	TRBJ2-5	CASSYRQTSGIETQYF	TGTGCCAGCAGCTACCGACAGACTAGCGGGATTGAGACCCAGTACTTC
.	.	TRBV6-1	TRBJ1-5	CASRQVYSNQPQHF	TGTGCCAGCCGACAGGTTTATAGCAATCAGCCCCAGCATTTT
.	.	TRBV30	TRBJ1-2	CAWISLQRTRGYGYTF	TGTGCCTGGATATCCTTACAGCGAACGAGGGGCTATGGCTACACCTTC
TRBD2	.	TRBV5-6	TRBJ2-1	CASSLLLAGVDEQFF	TGTGCCAGCAGCTTGCTTCTAGCGGGAGTCGATGAGCAGTTCTTC
.	.	TRBV12-1	TRBJ2-1	CASSPGRYNEQFF	TGTGCCAGCAGCCCCGGACGGTACAATGAGCAGTTCTTC
.	.	TRBV27	TRBJ2-7	CASSSRGWTETYEQYF	TGTGCCAGCAGTTCCAGAGGGTGGACGGAGACCTACGAGCAGTACTTC
TRBD1	.	TRBV28	TRBJ2-1	CASRQGAGYNEQFF	TGTGCCAGCAGACAGGGGGCTGGGTACAATGAGCAGTTCTTC
.	.	TRBV5-6	TRBJ1-2	CASSPGGGGYTF	TGTGCCAGCAGCCCCGGGGGGGGTGGCTACACCTTC
.	.	TRBV20-1	TRBJ2-4	CSASFPPNQYF	TGCAGTGCTAGTTTCCCGCCCAATCAGTACTTC
.	once	TRBV18	TRBJ2-3	CASSNVITDTQYF	TGTGCCAGCTCCAACGTAATCACAGATACGCAGTATTTT
.	.	TRBV7-9	TRBJ2-2	CASSLLGASLTGELFF	TGTGCCAGCAGCTTGCTCGGGGCGTCCCTCACCGGGGAGCTGTTTTTT
TRBD1	.	TRBV11-3	TRBJ2-5	CASSSGTGGAETQYF	TGTGCCAGCAGCTCGGGGACAGGGGGCGCAGAGACCCAGTACTTC
.	.	TRBV6-1	TRBJ1-2	CASSEAGTHGGYTF	TGTGCCAGCAGTGAGGCAGGGACCCACGGTGGCTACACCTTC
TRBD1	.	TRBV28	TRBJ1-3	CASSRDRNRGNTIYF	TGTGCCAGCAGCCGGGACAGAAATCGAGGAAACACCATATATTTT
.	.	TRBV10-3	TRBJ2-1	CAIGRLGDNEQFF	TGTGCCATCGGTAGACTGGGGGACAATGAGCAGTTCTTC
.	.	TRBV11-1	TRBJ1-1	CASSFPPGRNTEAFF	TGTGCCAGCAGCTTCCCCCCGGGGAGGAACACTGAAGCTTTCTTT
.	.	TRBV12-1	TRBJ2-3	CASSAGQNLGTQYF	TGTGCCAGCAGCGCGGGACAGAATCTTGGTACGCAGTATTTT
.	many	TRBV5-4	TRBJ1-5	CASSLRGGEYQPQHF	TGTGCCAGCAGCTTGCGGGGAGGGGAATATCAGCCCCAGCATTTT
TRBD1	.	TRBV10-3	TRBJ1-2	CAIRTGNYGYTF	TGTGCCATCAGGACAGGGAACTATGGCTACACCTTC
TRBD2	.	TRBV6-4	TRBJ2-2	CASSEGGSRAGELFF	TGTGCCAGCAGTGAAGGCGGGAGTCGTGCCGGGGAGCTGTTTTTT
.	.	TRBV4-3	TRBJ1-1	CASSPFPGVTEAFF	TGCGCCAGCAGCCCCTTTCCGGGGGTCACTGAAGCTTTCTTT
.	.	TRBV28	TRBJ2-7	CASSLGGGYEQYF	TGTGCCAGCAGTTTAGGGGGAGGCTACGAGCAGTACTTC
TRBD1	.	TRBV18	TRBJ1-1	CASSPMGQKNTEAFF	TGTGCCAGCTCACCCATGGGACAGAAGAACACTGAAGCTTTCTTT
.	.	TRBV2	TRBJ1-3	CASSRDRWSGNTIYF	TGTGCCAGCAGTCGTGACAGGTGGAGTGGAAACACCATATATTTT
TRBD1	.	TRBV7-3	TRBJ2-1	CASSIDRGSYNEQFF	TGTGCCAGCAGCATAGACAGGGGCTCCTACAATGAGCAGTTCTTC
.	.	TRBV28	TRBJ2-6	CASNREVGANVLTF	TGTGCCAGCAATAGGGAGGTTGGGGCCAACGTCCTGACTTTC
.	.	TRBV6-1	TRBJ1-5	CASSEIGFRRPQHF	TGTGCCAGCAGTGAAATAGGGTTTCGACGGCCCCAGCATTTT
TRBD2	once	TRBV28	TRBJ2-7	CASSLPSGSPKQYF	TGTGCCAGCAGTTTACCTAGCGGGAGTCCCAAGCAGTACTTC
.	once	TRBV9	TRBJ1-4	CASSVGQSPEKLFF	TGTGCCAGCAGCGTAGGTCAATCCCCTGAAAAACTGTTTTTT
.	.	TRBV7-6	TRBJ1-1	CASSLAHGTEAFF	TGTGCCAGCAGCTTAGCGCATGGCACTGAAGCTTTCTTT
.	.	TRBV10-1	TRBJ2-2	CASSESVTGELFF	TGCGCCAGCAGTGAGTCGGTCACCGGGGAGCTGTTTTTT
.	.	TRBV2	TRBJ1-2	CASSYRASAANYGYTF	TGTGCCAGCAGTTACAGGGCGTCCGCGGCTAACTATGGCTACACCTTC
TRBD1	.	TRBV6-5	TRBJ1-2	CASVGQGNSRGYTF	TGTGCCTCGGTGGGACAGGGAAACTCTCGGGGCTACACCTTC
TRBD1	few	TRBV19	TRBJ1-1	CASSPTDPGQGTEAFF	TGTGCCAGTAGCCCCACGGACCCGGGACAGGGAACTGAAGCTTTCTTT
.	.	TRBV18	TRBJ2-2	CASSRLAPSTGELFF	TGTGCCAGCTCACGGCTAGCGCCGAGCACCGGGGAGCTGTTTTTT
TRBD2	.	TRBV11-1	TRBJ2-5	CASSTQTSGRVETQYF	TGTGCCAGCAGCACCCAGACTAGCGGGAGAGTAGAGACCCAGTACTTC
.	.	TRBV19	TRBJ2-7	CASCRTGDGPYEQYF	TGTGCCAGCTGCCGAACCGGGGACGGCCCCTACGAGCAGTACTTC
TRBD1	few	TRBV10-2	TRBJ2-7	CASRLGQGPYEQYF	TGCGCCAGCAGACTGGGACAGGGTCCCTACGAGCAGTACTTC
TRBD2	.	TRBV19	TRBJ2-1	CASSIDKNGRAYNEQFF	TGTGCCAGTAGTATAGATAAGAACGGGAGGGCTTACAATGAGCAGTTCTTC
.	.	TRBV2	TRBJ2-7	CASNKVPQEQYF	TGTGCCAGCAATAAGGTCCCGCAAGAGCAGTACTTC
TRBD1	.	TRBV2	TRBJ2-1	CATQPGQGTNEQFF	TGTGCCACCCAACCCGGACAGGGGACCAATGAGCAGTTCTTC
TRBD2	.	TRBV5-1	TRBJ2-1	CASSYNLAGDHEQFF	TGCGCCAGCTCTTACAACCTAGCGGGAGACCATGAGCAGTTCTTC